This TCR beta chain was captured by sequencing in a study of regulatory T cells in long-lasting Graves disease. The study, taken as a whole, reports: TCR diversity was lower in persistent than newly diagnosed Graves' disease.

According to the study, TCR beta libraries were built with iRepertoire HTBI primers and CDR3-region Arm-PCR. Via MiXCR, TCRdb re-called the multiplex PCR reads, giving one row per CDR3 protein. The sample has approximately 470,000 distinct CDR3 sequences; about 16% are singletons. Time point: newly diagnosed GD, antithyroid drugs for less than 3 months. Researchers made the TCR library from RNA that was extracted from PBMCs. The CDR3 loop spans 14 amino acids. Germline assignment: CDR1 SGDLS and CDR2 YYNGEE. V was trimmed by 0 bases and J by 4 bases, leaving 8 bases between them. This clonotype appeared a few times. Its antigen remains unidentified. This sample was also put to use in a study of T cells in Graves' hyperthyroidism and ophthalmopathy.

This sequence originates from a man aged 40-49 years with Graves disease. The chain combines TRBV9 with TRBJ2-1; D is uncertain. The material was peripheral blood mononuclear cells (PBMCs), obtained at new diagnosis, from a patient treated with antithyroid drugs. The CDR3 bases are TGTGCCAGCAGCGTAGGAGACTCTTACAATGAGCAGTTCTTC. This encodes CASSVGDSYNEQFF.